This entry lists 27 T cell receptor beta chains sequenced from one sample in a study of cytomegalovirus exposure and HLA in healthy donors. PCR employed 60 Vbeta and 13 Jbeta primers. Profiling relied on immunoSEQ multiplex PCR, and the TCRdb table lists in-frame clones only, not all of them. The sample has more than 100,000 clones; 65% to 85% are singletons. Sequenced: PBMCs. These receptors were obtained from a man aged 50-60 years in good health and CMV-seronegative.

The rearrangement joins TRBV19 to TRBJ1-6, with D unclear. This CDR3 is 15 amino acids long. The germline V and J ends were trimmed by 4 bases and 9 bases, with 16 bases remaining between them. Germline CDR1 and CDR2: LNHDA and SQIVND (reference sequence). The CDR3 loop is CASSTSAGAISPLHF. CDR3 nucleotide sequence: TGTGCCAGTAGTACCTCGGCGGGAGCAATTTCACCCCTCCACTTT.

In this sample, this clone turned up once. V gene TRBV6-5 combines with J gene TRBJ1-2, with 8 bases matching TRBD1. The CDR3 consists of 13 residues. The germline V gene encodes CDR1 MNHEY and CDR2 SVGAGI. Trimming at V came to 6 bases and at J to 5 bases, leaving 5 bases not matched to a gene. The CDR3 region is CASSSDRVYGYTF. The CDR3, as DNA: TGTGCCAGCAGCTCGGACAGGGTATATGGCTACACCTTC.

This clone was observed once. The genes are TRBV6-1 and TRBJ1-4, with D possibly matching TRBD1 (6 bases). V was shortened by 1 base and J by 8 bases, with 14 bases between the two germline ends. Germline assignment: CDR1 MNHNS and CDR2 SASEGT. The CDR3 runs 15 residues. The CDR3 sequence is CASSEGFTGWEKLFF. In DNA form, the CDR3 reads TGTGCCAGCAGTGAAGGTTTCACAGGGTGGGAAAAACTGTTTTTT.

The rearrangement links TRBV9 to TRBJ2-1; a possible D gene is TRBD1 (6 bases). CDR1 and CDR2 from the germline V gene are SGDLS and YYNGEE. This CDR3 is 14 amino acids long. V was clipped by 4 bases and J by 7 bases, with 15 bases between them. The CDR3 region is CASSLTGSGNEQFF. The DNA of the CDR3 is TGTGCCAGCAGCCTAACAGGGTCTGGGAATGAGCAGTTCTTC. Supplemented by reference TRBV9 and TRBJ2-1, the full variable domain reads DSGVTQTPKHLITATGQRVTLRCSPRSGDLSVYWYQQSLDQGLQFLIQYYNGEERAKGNILERFSAQQFPDLHSELNLSSLELGDSALYFCASSLTGSGNEQFFGPGTRLTVL.

The V gene is TRBV10-3, the J gene TRBJ1-2, with 9 bases identical to TRBD1. V lost 10 bases to trimming and J lost 7 bases; unmatched junction nucleotides: 7. Per germline, CDR1 ENHRY and CDR2 SYGVKD. CDR3 length equals 12 residues. The CDR3 loop is CATQTGGGGYTF. CDR3 sequence (DNA): TGTGCCACCCAGACAGGGGGAGGTGGCTACACCTTC.

CDR3 loop: CASSVNRENIQYF. In nucleotides, the CDR3 is TGTGCCAGTAGTGTCAACAGGGAGAACATTCAGTACTTC. This chain uses TRBV19 with TRBJ2-4, with D maybe TRBD1 (6 bases). Trimming shortened V by 5 bases and J by 7 bases, and 12 bases separated the two germline ends. This CDR3 comprises 13 residues. Germline V gene lookup returns CDR1 LNHDA and CDR2 SQIVND (reference sequence). The entire variable domain, with the rest obtained from reference TRBV19 and TRBJ2-4, is as follows: DGGITQSPKYLFRKEGQNVTLSCEQNLNHDAMYWYRQDPGQGLRLIYYSQIVNDFQKGDIAEGYSVSREKKESFPLTVTSAQKNPTAFYLCASSVNRENIQYFGAGTRLSVL.

The chain carries TRBV7-8 and TRBJ1-5; D is ambiguous. Trimming shortened V by 3 bases and J by 2 bases, and 17 bases separated the two germline ends. Germline loops: CDR1 SGHVS, CDR2 FQNEAQ. CDR3 length equals 17 residues. The CDR3 nucleotides read TGTGCCAGCAGCTTCCGCTTTGACACGAGCCGCAATCAGCCCCAGCATTTT. Translating it yields CASSFRFDTSRNQPQHF.

V gene TRBV28 combines with J gene TRBJ2-1; 12 nucleotides match TRBD2. The CDR3 totals 15 residues. J lost 6 bases, V lost 3 bases, and 3 bases had no gene match. Germline CDR1 MDHEN, CDR2 SYDVKM. This chain's CDR3 is CASSLETSGGNEQFF. CDR3 sequence (DNA): TGTGCCAGCAGTTTGGAGACTAGCGGGGGCAATGAGCAGTTCTTC.

This chain uses TRBV6-5 with TRBJ1-1, with a tentative D call TRBD1 (6 bases). The V end lost 6 bases, the J end lost 1 base, and 15 bases lay between the germline ends. CDR3 length equals 15 residues. CDR1 is MNHEY, CDR2 SVGAGI, per germline. The CDR3 sequence is CASSPLGRGNTEAFF. The CDR3 DNA sequence: TGTGCCAGCAGCCCCCTGGGCAGGGGGAACACTGAAGCTTTCTTT.

This clone was seen only once. This rearrangement joins TRBV7-3 to TRBJ2-2; D is possibly TRBD1 (6 bases). The CDR3 has 13 amino acids. V lost 8 bases, J lost 6 bases, and 13 bases lay in between. Germline CDR1 SGHTA, CDR2 FQGTGA. The CDR3: CASGQIRSGELFF. CDR3 sequence (DNA): TGTGCCAGCGGACAGATTCGTTCCGGGGAGCTGTTTTTT.

The V and J genes are TRBV30 and TRBJ1-4, with D hard to call. This CDR3 spans 12 amino acids. Per germline, CDR1 GTSNPN and CDR2 SVGIG (reference sequence). The V end was cut by 0 bases, the J end by 8 bases, with 7 bases between. Here the CDR3 DNA reads TGTGCCTGGAGTGTACAAAAAGAAAAACTGTTTTTT. Its translation: CAWSVQKEKLFF.

This chain links TRBV5-6 with TRBJ2-1; 12 nucleotides agree with TRBD2. Germline V gene data show CDR1 as SGHDT and CDR2 as YYEEEE. J was trimmed by 6 bases and V by 3 bases; bases with no gene match: 4. This CDR3 is built from 15 residues. The CDR3 DNA is TGTGCCAGCAGCTATCTAGCGGGGGGGCTCAATGAGCAGTTCTTC. It is translated as CASSYLAGGLNEQFF.

The chain uses TRBV14 and TRBJ2-5; 7 nucleotides match TRBD2. The CDR3 contains 17 residues. From germline, CDR1 is SGHDN and CDR2 FVKESK. The V gene end was trimmed by 0 bases and the J gene end by 3 bases; junction bases not matched to a gene: 10. CDR3 DNA: TGTGCCAGCAGCCAAGATATAGGGACTAAAAAAAAAGAGACCCAGTACTTC. Amino acid sequence: CASSQDIGTKKKETQYF.

The V call is TRBV28, the J call TRBJ1-1, with TRBD1 matching over 7 bases. There are 12 residues in the CDR3. Germline values: CDR1 MDHEN, CDR2 SYDVKM. V lost 10 bases, J lost 5 bases, and 7 bases stayed unmatched. The CDR3 protein is CAITGEGTEAFF. CDR3 coding DNA: TGTGCCATTACAGGGGAAGGGACTGAAGCTTTCTTT.

Only one count was recorded for this clone. V usage is TRBV18 and J usage is TRBJ2-2; 9 bases line up with TRBD1. Trimming removed 3 bases from V and 7 bases from J; junction bases left unmatched: 6. This CDR3 is 15 amino acids long. Looked up from germline, CDR1 is KGHSH and CDR2 is LQKENI. CDR3 sequence: CASSPWDRVYGELFF. Written as DNA, the CDR3 is TGTGCCAGCTCACCGTGGGACAGGGTCTACGGGGAGCTGTTTTTT. Complete variable domain (other parts from reference TRBV18 and TRBJ2-2): NAGVMQNPRHLVRRRGQEARLRCSPMKGHSHVYWYRQLPEEGLKFMVYLQKENIIDESGMPKERFSAEFPKEGPSILRIQQVVRGDSAAYFCASSPWDRVYGELFFGEGSRLTVL.

This rearrangement joins TRBV2 to TRBJ1-4; tentative D call: TRBD1 (5 bases). V shed 3 bases and J shed 8 bases, with 10 bases lying between them. The CDR3 consists of 13 residues. CDR1 and CDR2 from the germline V gene are SNHLY and FYNNEI. CDR3 DNA sequence: TGTGCCAGCAGTGATCCTAGGGGCGAAAAACTGTTTTTT. Amino acid sequence: CASSDPRGEKLFF.

This sequence joins TRBV9 and TRBJ2-5; 11 bases map to TRBD2. Germline V CDR1 and CDR2: SGDLS, YYNGEE. The CDR3 is 15 residues long. V was clipped by 4 bases and J by 5 bases; unmatched bases: 7. The CDR3 spells CASSPGTSGYETQYF. CDR3 DNA sequence: TGTGCCAGCAGCCCCGGGACTAGCGGTTATGAGACCCAGTACTTC.

This rearrangement joins TRBV28 to TRBJ2-1; D unclear. Per the germline V gene, CDR1 is MDHEN and CDR2 is SYDVKM. V lost 4 bases, J lost 1 base, and 11 bases lay in between. The CDR3 has 15 residues. The CDR3 reads CASSSPRQSYNEQFF. The CDR3 DNA reads as TGTGCCAGCAGTTCCCCCAGACAATCCTACAATGAGCAGTTCTTC.

This clone was detected only a few times. This chain uses TRBV6-1 with TRBJ1-3; TRBD1 matches at 7 bases. This CDR3 region has 15 residues. Trimming at V came to 6 bases and at J to 6 bases, leaving 11 bases not matched to a gene. Germline-derived CDR1 and CDR2 are MNHNS and SASEGT. The CDR3 is CASRKGGRTENTIYF. The CDR3 DNA sequence: TGTGCCAGCAGAAAAGGGGGCAGGACCGAAAACACCATATATTTT.

The chain is built from TRBV4-3 and TRBJ2-3, with a tentative D call TRBD1 (5 bases). V was pared by 0 bases and J by 1 base, with 11 bases between. The length of the CDR3 is 16 residues. Germline loops: CDR1 LGHNA, CDR2 YSLEER. The CDR3 here is CASSQDAGQGTDTQYF. The CDR3 DNA sequence: TGCGCCAGCAGCCAAGATGCAGGACAAGGCACAGATACGCAGTATTTT.

This clone has only one observation. The gene calls are TRBV19 and TRBJ2-2; TRBD2 agrees at 9 bases. The ends lost 3 bases at V and 0 bases at J; junction bases unmatched: 2. Germline values: CDR1 LNHDA, CDR2 SQIVND (reference sequence). CDR3 length: 16 residues. CDR3 nucleotide sequence: TGTGCCAGTAGTATTCGACTAGCGGCGAACACCGGGGAGCTGTTTTTT. Its translation is CASSIRLAANTGELFF.

This sequence joins TRBV9 and TRBJ2-7; 11 bases match TRBD2. The germline gives CDR1 SGDLS, CDR2 YYNGEE. This CDR3 spans 16 amino acids. With V trimmed by 3 bases and J by 5 bases, 10 bases remained unmatched. The CDR3 protein is CASSARLAGGRDEQYF. Written as DNA, the CDR3 is TGTGCCAGCAGCGCCCGTCTAGCGGGGGGCCGCGACGAGCAGTACTTC.

V and J are TRBV7-2 and TRBJ2-3, with 7 bases identical to TRBD1. V was pared by 6 bases and J by 6 bases, with 15 bases of the junction left unmatched. CDR1 is SGHTA and CDR2 is FQGNSA in the germline V gene. The CDR3 sequence is 16 residues long. CDR3 bases: TGTGCCAGCAGTTTATACAGGGGCGTCGGGTCCGATACGCAGTATTTT. It codes for CASSLYRGVGSDTQYF.

The table lists this clone with a count of one. The rearrangement joins TRBV2 to TRBJ2-2; tentative D call: TRBD2 (7 bases). The CDR3 spans 16 residues. With 2 bases removed from V and 6 bases from J, the gap between germline ends came to 16 bases. The germline CDR1 and CDR2 sequences are SNHLY and FYNNEI. CDR3 sequence: CASSEFTGGGAGELFF. The CDR3 DNA reads as TGTGCCAGCAGTGAATTCACGGGGGGCGGGGCCGGGGAGCTGTTTTTT.

This clone was seen a handful of times. The rearrangement uses TRBV9 and TRBJ1-3, with 8 bases matching TRBD1. Germline trimming cut 4 bases from V and 3 bases from J; bases unmatched to any gene: 3. CDR3 size: 14 residues. Germline V lookup: CDR1 SGDLS, CDR2 YYNGEE. CDR3 bases: TGTGCCAGCAGCAAGACAGGGGTTGGAAACACCATATATTTT. The encoded protein is CASSKTGVGNTIYF.

This clone was found a few times. This chain joins TRBV5-6 and TRBJ1-4; TRBD1 matches at 8 bases. V lost 0 bases and J lost 0; bases outside the gene matches: 10. CDR3 length equals 19 residues. CDR1 is SGHDT and CDR2 is YYEEEE in the germline V gene. CDR3 nucleotide sequence: TGTGCCAGCAGCTTGGGGACCGGGACAGGTTATGCAACTAATGAAAAACTGTTTTTT. It translates to CASSLGTGTGYATNEKLFF.

The chain carries TRBV28 and TRBJ2-7; TRBD2 matches at 8 bases. V was clipped by 4 bases and J by 4 bases; unmatched bases: 3. The CDR3 is made up of 13 amino acids. Germline V gene lookup returns CDR1 MDHEN and CDR2 SYDVKM. DNA of the CDR3: TGTGCCAGCAGTTCACCGGGAGGGTACGAGCAGTACTTC. Amino acid sequence: CASSSPGGYEQYF.